The T cell receptor (beta chain) described here comes from a study of CD8 T cells in ankylosing spondylitis. Study conclusions and caveats: Peripheral blood samples showed relatively rare disease-linked clones, and these clones were CD8+. Matched ankylosing spondylitis synovial fluid reportedly contained a significantly enriched population of disease-linked clones. Seemingly characteristic of ankylosing spondylitis blood was a TCR beta motif consisting of under 10 highly homologous variants.

The CDR3 is made up of 16 amino acids. V lost 3 bases to trimming and J lost 6 bases, with 18 bases between them. The authors made TCR beta libraries by quantitative 5'-RACE with molecular barcodes. TCRdb analysed the 5' RACE reads with MiXCR anew, one entry per CDR3 protein. Here the sample spans about 840,000 distinct CDR3 sequences, about 12% being singletons. On this clonotype itself: Its antigen is unidentified.

The chain recombines TRBV12-3 or TRBV12-4 with TRBJ2-1; possibly TRBD2 for D (6 bases). This TCR came from a male donor with ankylosing spondylitis. The sample consisted of blood, either unsorted or a sorted T cell fraction (not recorded which). CDR3 nucleotides: TGTGCCAGCAGTTTTGCGCGAGGCCGGGGGAGCAATGAGCAGTTCTTC. Its protein product is CASSFARGRGSNEQFF.